A single T cell receptor (beta chain) is shown here with its context. This sample was included in a study of cytomegalovirus exposure and HLA in healthy donors. The CDR3 is made up of 14 amino acids. Trimming at V came to 4 bases and at J to 8 bases, leaving 7 bases not matched to a gene. Germline CDR1 SGHTA, CDR2 FQGNSA. The PCR had 60 Vbeta and 13 Jbeta primers. As processed by the authors: Around 11 million of 75 million to 85 million unique TCR beta chains were shared, per a later count. The repertoire was sequenced with immunoSEQ multiplex PCR; TCRdb's copy has only in-frame clones and lacks some. From that table come the V and J calls and clone size; the DNA was used to work out D and trimming. The repertoire holds approximately 100,000 clones, with about 76% as singletons.

The rearrangement links TRBV7-2 to TRBJ1-2, with TRBD1 matching over 10 bases. The specimen was PBMCs. The source is a woman aged 45 to 65 in good health and CMV-seropositive. In DNA form, the CDR3 reads TGTGCCAGCAGCTCGACAGGGGGCTCGGGGGGCTACACCTTC. It codes for CASSSTGGSGGYTF.